The entry below gives a single T cell receptor (beta chain) sequence along with its context. Its specificity is unknown. The V gene's germline CDR1 is MNHEY and CDR2 SMNVEV (reference sequence). V lost 3 bases and J lost 0; bases outside the gene matches: 4. The CDR3 loop spans 18 amino acids. The sample originates from a study of CD8 T cells in ankylosing spondylitis. Findings and caveats of the study: CD8+ cells made up the disease-linked clones, which were relatively rare in peripheral blood. Blood of patients with ankylosing spondylitis appeared to be characterized by a TCR beta motif of roughly eight highly homologous variants.

Making the TCR beta libraries involved quantitative 5'-RACE with molecular barcodes. MiXCR, run by TCRdb on the 5' RACE reads, gives a single entry per CDR3 protein. The table shows 700,000 to 850,000 distinct CDR3 sequences, with 12% occurring only once. The chain has TRBV27 and TRBJ2-4, with 14 nucleotides matching TRBD2. Sequenced sample: blood, either unsorted or a sorted T cell fraction (not recorded which). This TCR was sampled from a male donor with ankylosing spondylitis. CDR3 protein: CASSFSGTSGRAKNIQYF. The DNA of the CDR3 is TGTGCCAGCAGTTTTTCCGGGACTAGCGGGAGAGCCAAAAACATTCAGTACTTC.